This TCR beta chain came from a study of shared clonotypes between healthy human individuals. Method: immunoSEQ multiplex PCR; TCRdb's copy keeps in-frame clones and lacks some. The table records roughly 1 million clones, around three quarters of them present only once. A remark on this clone: Its target is not known.

Germline CDR1 reads SGHRS; CDR2 reads YFSETQ. This CDR3 region has 13 residues. Trimming removed 4 bases from V and 7 bases from J, with 9 bases in between. Whole-study results and caveats: Naive subsets generally had larger estimated richness than memory subsets.

The chain carries TRBV5-1 and TRBJ1-6; unclear D gene. This TCR was recovered from a man between 18 and 35 years old in good health. Some clones in this sample may be carry-over from other donors' samples. Source material: memory CD4+ T cells from PBMCs. Subset meaning: CD45RA-negative fraction. Here the CDR3 DNA reads TGCGCCAGCAGCCTCAGAGGGAATTCACCCCTCCACTTT. The encoded protein is CASSLRGNSPLHF. Based on the CDR3 plus reference TRBV5-1 and TRBJ1-6, the full variable domain is KAGVTQTPRYLIKTRGQQVTLSCSPISGHRSVSWYQQTPGQGLQFLFEYFSETQRNKGNFPGRFSGRQFSNSRSEMNVSTLELGDSALYLCASSLRGNSPLHFGNGTRLTVT.